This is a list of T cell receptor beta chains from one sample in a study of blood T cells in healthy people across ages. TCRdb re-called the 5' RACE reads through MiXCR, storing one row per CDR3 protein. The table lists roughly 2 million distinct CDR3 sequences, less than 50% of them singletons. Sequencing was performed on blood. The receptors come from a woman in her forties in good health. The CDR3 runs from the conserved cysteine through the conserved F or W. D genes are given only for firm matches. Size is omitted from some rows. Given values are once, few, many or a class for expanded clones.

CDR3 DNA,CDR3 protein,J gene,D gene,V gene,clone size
TGTGCCAGCAGTTCGCATCTGGGAACTGATGGCTACACCTTC,CASSSHLGTDGYTF,TRBJ1-2,NA,TRBV27,NA
TGTGCCAGCAGTCCACCCCCCGGACAGGGCTACGCCTACGAGCAGTACTTC,CASSPPPGQGYAYEQYF,TRBJ2-7,TRBD1,TRBV28,few
TGTGCCAGCAGTAATACGGGGTACTATGGCTACACCTTC,CASSNTGYYGYTF,TRBJ1-2,NA,TRBV6-2/TRBV6-3,few
TGTGCCAGCAGTGATTGGAAGGCTGGCTACACCTTC,CASSDWKAGYTF,TRBJ1-2,NA,TRBV2,NA
TGTGCCAGCAGGACGGTCCCTTCCAACTATGGCTACACCTTC,CASRTVPSNYGYTF,TRBJ1-2,NA,TRBV28,NA
TGCAGCGTTCTGGGGGCGAGTGTTGGCACAGATACGCAGTATTTT,CSVLGASVGTDTQYF,TRBJ2-3,NA,TRBV29-1,NA
TGTGCCAGCAGTGCAGTAGGAGCGGGAGAGCAGTACTTC,CASSAVGAGEQYF,TRBJ2-7,TRBD2,TRBV12-3/TRBV12-4,few
TGTGCCAGCAGCCCCCCGGGACAGGGTCTCCATCAGCCCCAGCATTTT,CASSPPGQGLHQPQHF,TRBJ1-5,TRBD1,TRBV7-8,NA
TGCGCCAGCAGGTTGGCGGCCCAAACAGATACGCAGTATTTT,CASRLAAQTDTQYF,TRBJ2-3,NA,TRBV5-1,few
TGCAGTGCCAGCCCGTCCCCTAAGGACAGATTCTATGGCTACACCTTC,CSASPSPKDRFYGYTF,TRBJ1-2,NA,TRBV20-1,NA
TGTGCCAGCAGTTTAAATCGGGGAACCTACAATGAGCAGTTCTTC,CASSLNRGTYNEQFF,TRBJ2-1,NA,TRBV27,few
TGCAGTGCTACCAGACAGAGAGAGACCCAGTACTTC,CSATRQRETQYF,TRBJ2-5,NA,TRBV20-1,NA
TGTGCCAGCAGAATCGGGGGAGGCACAGATACGCAGTATTTT,CASRIGGGTDTQYF,TRBJ2-3,NA,TRBV27,NA
TGTGCCAGTTGCGAATACAGGGGGGTGGGTGAGCAGTACTTC,CASCEYRGVGEQYF,TRBJ2-7,TRBD1,TRBV6-5,once
TGCGCCAGCAGCCAGGGGACTAGAGCCCAAGAGACCCAGTACTTC,CASSQGTRAQETQYF,TRBJ2-5,TRBD2,TRBV5-1,NA
TGCGCCAGCAGCCAAGAGGTTGGGGGCGGAGGAACAGATACGCAGTATTTT,CASSQEVGGGGTDTQYF,TRBJ2-3,NA,TRBV4-1,few
TGTGCCAGCACACGACAGGGACGCGACGAGCAGTACTTC,CASTRQGRDEQYF,TRBJ2-7,TRBD1,TRBV7-9,few
TGTGCCAGCAGCTTAGGAGGTGGGCAAGCTACGCAGTATTTT,CASSLGGGQATQYF,TRBJ2-3,NA,TRBV7-3,NA
TGCAGTGCTCGCCCTAACGGGGGGGTGAATGAGCAGTTCTTC,CSARPNGGVNEQFF,TRBJ2-1,TRBD2,TRBV20-1,NA
TGCGCCAGCAGCTTGTTGCGGGGGCATAGCAATCAGCCCCAGCATTTT,CASSLLRGHSNQPQHF,TRBJ1-5,NA,TRBV5-1,NA
TGTGCCAGCAGTTCCCTGACGGGGGGGGATAAAGAGACCCAGTACTTC,CASSSLTGGDKETQYF,TRBJ2-5,TRBD2,TRBV27,few
TGTGCCAGCAGCCAAGAACACCTTGCGAGTCAGCCCCAGCATTTT,CASSQEHLASQPQHF,TRBJ1-5,NA,TRBV4-2,few
TGTGCCAGCAGTCCCCCTTTTGAGCAGGGTAACGGCTACACCTTC,CASSPPFEQGNGYTF,TRBJ1-2,NA,TRBV12-3/TRBV12-4,NA
TGTGCCAGCAGCCAACCGCCAGGGAATCAGCCCCAGCATTTT,CASSQPPGNQPQHF,TRBJ1-5,NA,TRBV3-1,NA
TGCAGTGCTAGGTGGGACAGGGATGTAGAGACCCAGTACTTC,CSARWDRDVETQYF,TRBJ2-5,TRBD1,TRBV20-1,many
TGTGCCAGCAGTGAAGTCAGGGCAGACAATGAGCAGTTCTTC,CASSEVRADNEQFF,TRBJ2-1,NA,TRBV25-1,NA
TGCAGTGCTAGACTCCGGAAGGAGCAAGAGACCCAGTACTTC,CSARLRKEQETQYF,TRBJ2-5,NA,TRBV20-1,NA
TGTGCCAGCAGCGTACCCCGGGGGGGCAGGAGCACAGATACGCAGTATTTT,CASSVPRGGRSTDTQYF,TRBJ2-3,TRBD2,TRBV9,few
TGCAGCGGGGACAGGGTAAGATCCTACAATGAGCAGTACTTC,CSGDRVRSYNEQYF,TRBJ2-7,TRBD1,TRBV29-1,few
TGTGCCAGCAGCTTCCGGACAGTCACTAACTATGGCTACACCTTC,CASSFRTVTNYGYTF,TRBJ1-2,NA,TRBV5-6,once
TGTGCCAGCAGCTTAAAAGGGGGAGGAGGCTATGGCTACACCTTC,CASSLKGGGGYGYTF,TRBJ1-2,NA,TRBV7-3,few
TGTGCCAGCAGCGTACAGGGACAGGGAAAAGGCTACACCTTC,CASSVQGQGKGYTF,TRBJ1-2,TRBD1,TRBV9,NA
TGTGCCACCAGCAGAGAAATGGGACACATGAACACTGAAGCTTTCTTT,CATSREMGHMNTEAFF,TRBJ1-1,NA,TRBV15,NA
TGTGCCAGCAGTGACTGGGGGAACTATGGCTACACCTTC,CASSDWGNYGYTF,TRBJ1-2,NA,TRBV25-1,few
TGTGCCAGCAGCCTCCTTGACAGGGGAGTAAGCTATGGCTACACCTTC,CASSLLDRGVSYGYTF,TRBJ1-2,TRBD1,TRBV28,few
TGTGCCAGCAGCGTGGGACAGACCTATAATTCACCCCTCCACTTT,CASSVGQTYNSPLHF,TRBJ1-6,TRBD1,TRBV9,NA
TGTGCCAGCAGTGGGGTTAGGAGGGGGTCCTACGAGCAGTACTTC,CASSGVRRGSYEQYF,TRBJ2-7,NA,TRBV6-1,NA
TGCAGTGCTAGAGATGACTCGGGACGGAATGAAAAACTGTTTTTT,CSARDDSGRNEKLFF,TRBJ1-4,NA,TRBV20-1,few
TGCGCCAGCAGCCAAGACCGACAGGGGACCCATTCGCCCCAGCATTTT,CASSQDRQGTHSPQHF,TRBJ1-5,TRBD1,TRBV4-3,few
TGTGCCAGCAGTTACGTCGGGACTAGCACAGATACGCAGTATTTT,CASSYVGTSTDTQYF,TRBJ2-3,NA,TRBV6-5,few
TGTGCCATCCGGCGACAGGGCTACGAGCAGTACTTC,CAIRRQGYEQYF,TRBJ2-7,TRBD1,TRBV10-3,many